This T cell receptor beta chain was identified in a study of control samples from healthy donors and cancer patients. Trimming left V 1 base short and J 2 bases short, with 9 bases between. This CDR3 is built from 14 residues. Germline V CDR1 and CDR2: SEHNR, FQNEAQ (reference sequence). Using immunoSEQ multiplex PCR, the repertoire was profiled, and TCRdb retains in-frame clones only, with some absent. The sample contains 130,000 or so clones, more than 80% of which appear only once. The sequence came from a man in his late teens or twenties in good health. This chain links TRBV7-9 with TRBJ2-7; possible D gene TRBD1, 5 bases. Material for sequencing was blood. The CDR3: CASSLGWGAYEQYF. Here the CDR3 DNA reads TGTGCCAGCAGCTTAGGTTGGGGCGCCTACGAGCAGTACTTC.